One and the same sample provided the 22 T cell receptor beta chains below, sequenced in a study of CD8+ T cells in alopecia areata. As for treatment: oral pan-JAK inhibitor, 5-10 mg twice daily. Sequencing templates came from extracted RNA that was reverse transcribed into cDNA. The assay was immunoSEQ multiplex PCR, and TCRdb's table has in-frame clones only and misses some. The data show approximately 210,000 clones, more than 50% seen once. The specimen comprised CD4+ T cells sorted from blood, sampled at week 24, from a patient treated with tofacitinib. These TCRs come from a human donor with alopecia areata.

This chain connects TRBV18 to TRBJ2-1; 7 bases fit TRBD2. CDR1 and CDR2 (germline): KGHSH, LQKENI. J lost 5 bases, V lost 5 bases, and 9 bases had no gene match. CDR3 size: 15 residues. CDR3 DNA sequence: TGTGCCAGCTCATCCAAAGCGGGGAGAGACAATGAGCAGTTCTTC. Amino acids: CASSSKAGRDNEQFF.

The chain recombines TRBV7-6 with TRBJ2-7; D is ambiguous. The V end was cut by 5 bases, the J end by 6 bases, with 8 bases between. CDR3 size: 11 residues. Germline V gene data show CDR1 as SGHVS and CDR2 as FNYEAQ. CDR3: CASSNGPEQYF. CDR3 nucleotides: TGTGCCAGCAGCAACGGACCCGAGCAGTACTTC.

The chain has TRBV4-3 and TRBJ1-2; 7 nucleotides agree with TRBD1. The germline gives CDR1 LGHNA, CDR2 YSLEER. V gave up 4 bases and J gave up 7 bases; unmatched junction bases: 6. This CDR3 has 13 amino acids. The chain's CDR3 is CASSPTGAGGYTF. In DNA form, the CDR3 reads TGCGCCAGCAGCCCTACAGGGGCGGGTGGCTACACCTTC.

In its sample, this clone was seen a few times. The DNA of the CDR3 is TGCGCCAGCAGCTCCGGGACCCTTAATCTCTACGAGCAGTACTTC. Its protein product is CASSSGTLNLYEQYF. V and J are TRBV5-1 and TRBJ2-7, with D perhaps being TRBD1 or TRBD2 (5 bases each). Trimming shortened V by 3 bases and J by 3 bases, and 16 bases separated the two germline ends. This CDR3 contains 15 residues. Germline V lookup: CDR1 SGHRS, CDR2 YFSETQ.

V usage is TRBV4-1 and J usage is TRBJ1-4; D uncertain. The germline V and J ends were trimmed by 4 bases and 5 bases, with 8 bases remaining between them. The CDR3 length is 13 residues. Germline V lookup: CDR1 MGHRA, CDR2 YSYEKL. The CDR3 spells CASSPLGNEKLFF. The CDR3 DNA reads as TGCGCCAGCAGCCCCCTCGGAAATGAAAAACTGTTTTTT.

The chain recombines TRBV2 with TRBJ1-5; D call uncertain. The CDR3 length is 12 residues. Trimming pared 5 bases from V and 1 base from J, leaving 3 bases between. Germline V gives CDR1 SNHLY, CDR2 FYNNEI. This CDR3 is CASSFSNQPQHF. The CDR3 coding sequence is TGTGCCAGCAGTTTCAGCAATCAGCCCCAGCATTTT.

In its sample, this clone was seen a few times. The chain uses TRBV10-3 and TRBJ1-2; D might be TRBD1 (6 bases). Germline loops: CDR1 ENHRY, CDR2 SYGVKD. Trimming shortened V by 7 bases and J by 6 bases, and 21 bases separated the two germline ends. CDR3 length: 15 amino acids. The CDR3 region is CAIMAPTGARNGYTF. CDR3 in DNA: TGTGCCATCATGGCTCCCACGGGGGCTAGAAATGGCTACACCTTC.

The V gene is TRBV30, the J gene TRBJ2-3; 9 bases agree with TRBD2. CDR3 length: 16 amino acids. Germline V gene lookup returns CDR1 GTSNPN and CDR2 SVGIG (reference sequence). Unmatched junction bases numbered 6, after V lost 0 bases and J lost 2 bases. CDR3 loop: CAWSVGSGGITDTQYF. In DNA form, the CDR3 reads TGTGCCTGGAGTGTAGGTAGCGGGGGTATCACAGATACGCAGTATTTT.

This clone was counted a few times. The CDR3 is CSARETYEQYF. CDR3 coding DNA: TGCAGTGCTAGAGAAACTTACGAGCAGTACTTC. This rearrangement joins TRBV20-1 to TRBJ2-7, with unresolved D. The germline V gene has CDR1 DFQATT and CDR2 SNEGSKA (reference sequence). Between the trimmed V and J ends, which lost 0 bases and 4 bases, there was a span of 4 bases. CDR3 length: 11 residues.

The gene calls are TRBV2 and TRBJ2-5; TRBD1 agrees at 7 bases. The CDR3 has 13 residues. CDR1 SNHLY and CDR2 FYNNEI come from the germline V gene. The V gene end was trimmed by 3 bases and the J gene end by 2 bases; junction bases not matched to a gene: 0. In nucleotides, the CDR3 is TGTGCCAGCAGTGAGGGACAGCAAGAGACCCAGTACTTC. This gives the protein CASSEGQQETQYF.

V is TRBV6-6 and J is TRBJ1-1; D ambiguous. V dropped 6 bases and J dropped 12 bases, with 11 bases sitting between them. CDR3 length equals 10 residues. Germline V gene data show CDR1 as MNHNY and CDR2 as SVGAGI (reference sequence). The CDR3 DNA reads TGTGCCAGCAGCTACACGGAATCTTTCTTT. Its translation is CASSYTESFF.

The gene calls are TRBV7-2 and TRBJ1-5; no definite D call. This CDR3 contains 13 residues. Germline CDR1 SGHTA, CDR2 FQGNSA. The ends were cut back, 5 bases at V and 3 bases at J, with 8 bases in the middle. The CDR3: CASSTDLNQPQHF. CDR3 in DNA: TGTGCCAGCAGCACGGATCTCAATCAGCCCCAGCATTTT.

This sequence joins TRBV27 and TRBJ2-1; 14 nucleotides match TRBD2. Trimming cost V 5 bases and J 11 bases; bases outside gene matches: 14. Germline-derived CDR1 and CDR2 are MNHEY and SMNVEV (reference sequence). This CDR3 spans 17 amino acids. CDR3 sequence reads: CASSPPPGLAGVGKQFF. The CDR3 DNA is TGTGCCAGCAGTCCTCCACCGGGACTAGCGGGGGTGGGAAAGCAGTTCTTC.

The V call is TRBV7-2, the J call TRBJ2-5; a possible D gene is TRBD1 (6 bases). V was trimmed by 5 bases and J by 0 bases, leaving 19 bases between them. Germline CDR1 reads SGHTA; CDR2 reads FQGNSA. This CDR3 comprises 17 residues. The CDR3 DNA reads as TGTGCCAGCAGCCATGGTGGGACAAGCCTGTACCAAGAGACCCAGTACTTC. Its protein is CASSHGGTSLYQETQYF.

The chain joins TRBV15 to TRBJ1-5; D is ambiguous. The CDR3 contains 13 residues. With 9 bases removed from V and 6 bases from J, the gap between germline ends came to 15 bases. Germline V CDR1 and CDR2: LNHNV, YYDKDF (reference sequence). CDR3 nucleotides: TGTGCCACGACGTCGCCCGTGGTTCAGCCCCAGCATTTT. This sequence encodes CATTSPVVQPQHF.

The chain is built from TRBV11-2 and TRBJ1-2, with TRBD1 identical over 9 bases. The trim removed 5 bases at V and 6 bases at J, leaving 4 bases unmatched. In germline, CDR1 is SGHAT, CDR2 FQNNGV. The CDR3 is made up of 13 amino acids. The CDR3 bases are TGTGCCAGCAGCCCACGGACAGGGGATGGCTACACCTTC. It codes for CASSPRTGDGYTF.

The V call is TRBV29-1, the J call TRBJ1-2; D is ambiguous. Trimming left V 4 bases short and J 8 bases short, with 17 bases between. CDR1 SQVTM and CDR2 ANQGSEA come from the germline V gene. This CDR3 region has 13 residues. The CDR3 nucleotides are TGCAGCGTTGGGGATAATGGCCTGGTCGGCTACACCTTC. Translation: CSVGDNGLVGYTF.

The V gene is TRBV9, the J gene TRBJ2-1; 7 bases agree with TRBD1. CDR3 length: 13 amino acids. V dropped 6 bases and J dropped 15; count of bases not matched to a gene: 15. CDR1 is SGDLS and CDR2 is YYNGEE in the germline V gene. The CDR3 here is CASKTGPAGEWFF. The CDR3 nucleotides read TGTGCCAGCAAGACAGGGCCGGCTGGGGAGTGGTTCTTC.

The J gene is TRBJ2-5, the V gene TRBV15, with a weak D call TRBD2 (7 bases). Germline V lookup: CDR1 LNHNV, CDR2 YYDKDF (reference sequence). The CDR3 has 16 residues. The V end lost 1 base, the J end lost 5 bases, and 17 bases lay between the germline ends. This CDR3 reads CATSRGAGATRETQYF. CDR3 nucleotides: TGTGCCACCAGCAGAGGGGCGGGGGCCACCCGGGAGACCCAGTACTTC.

The CDR3 DNA reads TGTGCCTGGAGTGCAGGGGTTAACTATGGCTACACCTTC. Translated: CAWSAGVNYGYTF. The rearrangement joins TRBV30 to TRBJ1-2, with D possibly TRBD1 on 6 matching bases. This CDR3 is built from 13 residues. The V gene lost 1 base and the J gene lost 1 base, with 7 bases spanning the gap. The germline V gene encodes CDR1 GTSNPN and CDR2 SVGIG (reference sequence).

This clone came up a few times. The rearrangement uses TRBV19 and TRBJ2-1, with 7 positions matching TRBD1. This CDR3 spans 18 amino acids. Trimming removed 6 bases from V and 0 bases from J; junction bases left unmatched: 14. Germline CDR1 is LNHDA and CDR2 is SQIVND (reference sequence). The CDR3 nucleotides read TGTGCCAGTAGCAGAGGCTTAAAGGGACAGAGCTCCTACAATGAGCAGTTCTTC. Its protein product is CASSRGLKGQSSYNEQFF. The whole variable domain, remainder taken from reference TRBV19 and TRBJ2-1, is DGGITQSPKYLFRKEGQNVTLSCEQNLNHDAMYWYRQDPGQGLRLIYYSQIVNDFQKGDIAEGYSVSREKKESFPLTVTSAQKNPTAFYLCASSRGLKGQSSYNEQFFGPGTRLTVL.

The chain joins TRBV29-1 to TRBJ1-2; D uncertain. CDR3 size: 11 residues. V lost 2 bases and J 6 bases, leaving 7 bases between the germline ends. The germline V gene has CDR1 SQVTM and CDR2 ANQGSEA. This CDR3 is CSVEFLDGYTF. The CDR3 DNA reads TGCAGCGTTGAATTCCTCGATGGCTACACCTTC. Based on the CDR3 plus reference TRBV29-1 and TRBJ1-2, the full variable domain is SAVISQKPSRDICQRGTSLTIQCQVDSQVTMMFWYRQQPGQSLTLIATANQGSEATYESGFVIDKFPISRPNLTFSTLTVSNMSPEDSSIYLCSVEFLDGYTFGSGTRLTVV.